Sequencing of this T cell receptor beta chain was carried out in a study of multiple sclerosis patients with progressive multifocal leukoencephalopathy. The study, taken as a whole, reports: Clones expanded at PML were already present before and during natalizumab.

Sequencing was at survey level. Generated by immunoSEQ multiplex PCR, the TCRdb table keeps only in-frame clones and is missing some. The sample carries 25,000 to 35,000 clones, approximately 84% recorded once. This clone has only one observation. Its cognate antigen is unknown. CDR1 PRHDT and CDR2 FYEKMQ come from the germline V gene (reference sequence). With 0 bases removed from V and 4 bases from J, the gap between germline ends came to 10 bases. The CDR3 loop spans 14 amino acids. As to time point: time of PML onset. Between about 16 and 56 months of natalizumab therapy passed before PML developed in these natalizumab-treated patients. T3 refers to blood collected at the onset of PML.

The clonotype comes from a human donor with progressive multifocal leukoencephalopathy. Sequences were derived from PBMCs, sampled from a patient treated with natalizumab. The chain recombines TRBV13 with TRBJ2-7, with a tentative D call TRBD1 (6 bases). The chain's CDR3 is CASSLGQGGYEQYF. The CDR3 coding sequence is TGTGCCAGCAGCTTAGGACAGGGCGGTTACGAGCAGTACTTC.